These 17 T cell receptor beta chains were all obtained from the same sample, sequenced in a study of blood T cell repertoires in COVID-19. Using immunoSEQ multiplex PCR, the repertoire was profiled, and TCRdb retains in-frame clones only, with some absent. The sample consists of about 220,000 clones, approximately 84% of them appearing once. Sample: peripheral blood. These receptors were taken from a woman between 55 and 75 years old with acute or convalescent COVID-19.

This clone came up once. This CDR3 is CASSESLQDRGSEQYF. CDR3 in DNA: TGCGCCAGCAGTGAGTCTTTGCAGGACAGGGGTAGCGAGCAGTACTTC. V usage is TRBV10-2 and J usage is TRBJ2-7; 9 nucleotides line up with TRBD1. With 0 bases clipped from V and 6 bases from J, the junction kept 9 bases outside the gene matches. This CDR3 region has 16 residues. Germline CDR1 and CDR2: WSHSY and SAAADI.

This sequence joins TRBV19 and TRBJ2-1; no reliable D call. Looked up from germline, CDR1 is LNHDA and CDR2 is SQIVND (reference sequence). This CDR3 spans 12 amino acids. V shed 3 bases and J shed 8 bases, with 8 bases lying between them. CDR3 in DNA: TGTGCCAGTAGTATGGCAGGATATGAGCAGTTCTTC. Amino acids: CASSMAGYEQFF.

The rearrangement uses TRBV2 and TRBJ1-1, with 8 bases lining up with TRBD1. The trim removed 6 bases at V and 1 base at J, leaving 10 bases unmatched. CDR1 is SNHLY and CDR2 is FYNNEI in the germline V gene. This CDR3 contains 16 residues. The CDR3 region is CASRHRGNLRNTEAFF. CDR3 coding DNA: TGTGCCAGCAGACACAGGGGGAATCTCCGGAACACTGAAGCTTTCTTT.

This sequence joins TRBV6-1 and TRBJ1-2; D is ambiguous. This CDR3 has 13 amino acids. V lost 3 bases to trimming and J lost 4 bases, with 9 bases between them. Germline CDR1 and CDR2: MNHNS and SASEGT. This CDR3 is CASSEEGSYGYTF. Here the CDR3 DNA reads TGTGCCAGCAGTGAGGAGGGCTCCTATGGCTACACCTTC.

CDR3 sequence (DNA): TGTGCCAGCAGTTTCAGGGGAAGGCTTGGTGAGCAGTTCTTC. Translation: CASSFRGRLGEQFF. The chain uses TRBV28 and TRBJ2-1, with a weak D call TRBD1 (6 bases). The CDR3 runs to 14 residues. The germline V and J ends were trimmed by 3 bases and 9 bases, with 15 bases remaining between them. CDR1 and CDR2 (germline): MDHEN, SYDVKM.

This chain joins TRBV12-3 or TRBV12-4 and TRBJ1-2; 7 bases fit TRBD1. With 4 bases clipped from V and 4 bases from J, the junction kept 3 bases outside the gene matches. The CDR3 sequence is 13 residues long. The DNA of the CDR3 is TGTGCCAGCAGTTACCGGGACAGCTATGGCTACACCTTC. This sequence encodes CASSYRDSYGYTF.

This rearrangement joins TRBV5-5 to TRBJ1-2; TRBD1 matches 11 bases. The CDR3 is 15 amino acids. Germline V gives CDR1 SGHKS, CDR2 YYEKEE (reference sequence). J lost 1 base, V lost 4 bases, and 3 bases had no gene match. CDR3 amino acids: CASSRGQGGNYGYTF. CDR3 sequence (DNA): TGTGCCAGCAGCCGGGGACAGGGGGGTAACTATGGCTACACCTTC.

This chain connects TRBV5-1 to TRBJ1-2; 9 bases match TRBD1. This CDR3 spans 15 amino acids. The J segment lost 7 bases and the V segment lost 0 bases, leaving 7 bases of the junction unmatched. Germline assignment: CDR1 SGHRS and CDR2 YFSETQ. The CDR3 loop is CASSLAAGQGSGYTF. CDR3 coding DNA: TGCGCCAGCAGCTTGGCCGCGGGACAGGGAAGTGGCTACACCTTC.

The chain employs TRBV18 and TRBJ1-3; no definite D call. CDR1 KGHSH and CDR2 LQKENI come from the germline V gene. Trimming removed 6 bases from V and 0 bases from J, with 15 bases in between. The CDR3 has 16 residues. The CDR3 bases are TGTGCCAGCTCGTCCGCAGGCACGATCTCTGGAAACACCATATATTTT. Translating gives CASSSAGTISGNTIYF.

V usage is TRBV21-1 and J usage is TRBJ1-5; TRBD1, the table's D call, lacks a check against the DNA. TRBV21-1 is listed as a pseudogene. This CDR3 comprises 18 residues. The CDR3, as DNA: TGTGCCAGCAGGAAGGGGTCGGCAGGGGGCATAAGCAATCAGCCCCAGCATTTT. Translated: CASRKGSAGGISNQPQHF.

The chain carries TRBV7-8 and TRBJ2-3; no definite D call. CDR1 is SGHVS and CDR2 is FQNEAQ in the germline V gene. The CDR3 totals 13 residues. V lost 4 bases and J 3 bases, leaving 8 bases between the germline ends. The CDR3 protein is CASSYSRTDTQYF. Here the CDR3 DNA reads TGTGCCAGCAGCTATTCACGGACAGATACGCAGTATTTT. Full variable domain (outside the CDR3, taken from reference TRBV7-8 and TRBJ2-3): GAGVSQSPRYKVAKRGQDVALRCDPISGHVSLFWYQQALGQGPEFLTYFQNEAQLDKSGLPSDRFFAERPEGSVSTLKIQRTQQEDSAVYLCASSYSRTDTQYFGPGTRLTVL.

The chain carries TRBV6-5 and TRBJ2-1; 11 bases fit TRBD2. V lost 6 bases and J lost 8; bases outside the gene matches: 9. CDR1 is MNHEY and CDR2 is SVGAGI in the germline V gene. CDR3 size: 15 residues. CDR3 sequence (DNA): TGTGCCAGCAGGGGAATAGCGGGGGGGCGGCATGAGCAGTTCTTC. It codes for CASRGIAGGRHEQFF.

This chain links TRBV30 with TRBJ2-2; weak D call: TRBD2 (6 bases). V was cut by 2 bases and J by 7 bases, with 11 bases left in between. Germline V gene lookup returns CDR1 GTSNPN and CDR2 SVGIG (reference sequence). CDR3 length: 13 amino acids. The CDR3 here is CAWSRGSGGELFF. CDR3 nucleotides: TGTGCCTGGAGTCGGGGGTCCGGCGGGGAGCTGTTTTTT.

This sequence joins TRBV5-1 and TRBJ2-3; tentatively, D is TRBD1 (6 bases). Trimming cost V 4 bases and J 6 bases, with 6 bases left between them. The V gene's germline CDR1 is SGHRS and CDR2 YFSETQ. This CDR3 region has 11 residues. This CDR3 is CASSQGDTQYF. The CDR3 bases are TGCGCCAGCAGCCAGGGGGATACGCAGTATTTT.

CDR3 residues: CASSTGTGHYNSPLHF. Here the CDR3 DNA reads TGTGCCAGCAGCACCGGGACAGGACACTATAATTCACCCCTCCACTTT. The chain carries TRBV3-1 (or the pseudogene TRBV3-2) and TRBJ1-6; 8 bases fit TRBD1. Germline values: CDR1 LGHDT, CDR2 YNNKEL (reference sequence). The junction had 6 bases not matched to a gene; V was cut back by 5 bases and J by 3 bases. This CDR3 contains 16 residues.

The CDR3 here is CASSFEGATNEKLFF. DNA of the CDR3: TGTGCCAGCAGCTTTGAGGGGGCAACTAATGAAAAACTGTTTTTT. This chain links TRBV7-8 with TRBJ1-4, with a possible D match to TRBD1 (6 bases). In germline, CDR1 is SGHVS, CDR2 FQNEAQ. This CDR3 has 15 residues. Between the trimmed V and J ends, which lost 3 bases and 0 bases, there was a span of 8 bases.

V is TRBV12-3 or TRBV12-4 and J is TRBJ1-1; the D is unclear. The ends were cut back, 7 bases at V and 5 bases at J, with 14 bases in the middle. The CDR3 is made up of 13 amino acids. This chain's CDR3 is CASTTYGVTEAFF. CDR3 DNA sequence: TGTGCCAGCACCACTTACGGGGTGACTGAAGCTTTCTTT.